Listed below are T cell receptor beta chains from one sample, sequenced in a study of cytomegalovirus exposure and HLA in healthy donors. Profiling relied on immunoSEQ multiplex PCR, and the TCRdb table lists in-frame clones only, not all of them. The sample holds 150,000 to 200,000 clones, 80% seen once. The sequenced sample was PBMCs. Receptors originate from a man aged 25-45 years in good health and CMV-seropositive. Both conserved end residues are part of each CDR3. The D gene is left open where the match is weak. The size entry is marked missing in some rows and otherwise reads once, few, many or a size class.

abundance	d_gene	v_gene	j_gene	CDR3aa	CDR3nt
few	TRBD2	TRBV9	TRBJ2-5	CASSVARGGSYETQYF	TGTGCCAGCAGCGTGGCTCGGGGCGGGAGTTACGAGACCCAGTACTTC
-	-	TRBV5-6	TRBJ1-1	CASSPQMTLAHVAFF	TGTGCCAGCAGCCCACAAATGACTTTAGCCCATGTAGCTTTCTTT
-	TRBD1	TRBV11-2	TRBJ2-7	CASTSTGGIGSYEQYF	TGTGCCAGCACCTCGACAGGGGGCATAGGGTCCTACGAGCAGTACTTC
-	TRBD1	TRBV9	TRBJ2-7	CASSPGQASYEQYF	TGTGCCAGCAGCCCAGGACAGGCCTCCTACGAGCAGTACTTC
-	TRBD2	TRBV7-2	TRBJ2-7	CASSVPTGGSYEQYF	TGTGCCAGCAGCGTCCCCACTGGCGGGAGCTACGAGCAGTACTTC
few	TRBD1	TRBV11-2	TRBJ1-1	CASSVEGQGVIRNTEAFF	TGTGCCAGCAGCGTAGAGGGGCAGGGGGTTATTCGGAACACTGAAGCTTTCTTT
-	-	TRBV27	TRBJ1-2	CASRGRGGGYGYTF	TGTGCCAGCAGGGGTCGCGGGGGCGGGTATGGCTACACCTTC
-	-	TRBV6-1	TRBJ2-5	CASTPGLLKTQYF	TGTGCCAGCACCCCCGGGTTGTTAAAGACCCAGTACTTC
-	TRBD1	TRBV19	TRBJ2-1	CASSTTGGVTNEQFF	TGTGCCAGTAGTACGACAGGGGGCGTTACGAATGAGCAGTTCTTC
once	-	TRBV5-8	TRBJ2-6	CASSVEGTPGANVLTF	TGTGCCAGCAGCGTGGAAGGGACTCCTGGGGCCAACGTCCTGACTTTC
-	-	TRBV9	TRBJ1-6	CASATQADSPLHF	TGTGCCAGCGCGACCCAAGCGGATTCACCCCTCCACTTT
few	TRBD2	TRBV5-1	TRBJ2-3	CASSLAGGLDTQYF	TGCGCCAGCAGCTTGGCGGGAGGGCTGGATACGCAGTATTTT
-	TRBD1	TRBV6-5	TRBJ1-1	CASSYYTTGGEAFF	TGTGCCAGCAGTTACTACACGACAGGGGGCGAAGCTTTCTTT
-	-	TRBV30	TRBJ1-1	CAWSVLRGRRGAAFF	TGTGCCTGGAGTGTACTAAGGGGTCGACGGGGGGCGGCTTTCTTT
-	-	TRBV7-9	TRBJ2-2	CASSLVRGTGELFF	TGTGCCAGCAGCTTAGTTCGGGGGACCGGGGAGCTGTTTTTT
-	-	TRBV2	TRBJ1-5	CASRKTDRRIHSNQPQHF	TGTGCCAGCAGGAAAACAGACAGGCGGATACATAGCAATCAGCCCCAGCATTTT
few	TRBD2	TRBV9	TRBJ2-5	CASSVVRVGLAAETQYF	TGTGCCAGCAGCGTAGTTAGGGTGGGACTAGCGGCGGAGACCCAGTACTTC
-	TRBD1	TRBV10-3	TRBJ1-2	CAASGTDLYGYTF	TGTGCCGCGTCCGGGACAGACCTCTATGGCTACACCTTC
medium-sized	-	TRBV30	TRBJ2-2	CAWSLATGELFF	TGTGCCTGGAGTTTGGCAACCGGGGAGCTGTTTTTT
-	TRBD1	TRBV27	TRBJ2-7	CASSFLPGQGSYEQYF	TGTGCCAGCAGTTTTCTACCGGGACAGGGGTCCTACGAGCAGTACTTC
few	TRBD2	TRBV4-2	TRBJ2-7	CASSQEGTNDGEQYF	TGTGCCAGCAGCCAAGAGGGGACTAACGACGGGGAGCAGTACTTC
-	TRBD2	TRBV18	TRBJ2-3	CASSTRTSPVDAQYF	TGTGCCAGCTCAACCCGGACTAGCCCGGTAGACGCGCAGTATTTT
-	-	TRBV5-4	TRBJ2-3	CASSPAGGTPLTDTQYF	TGTGCCAGCAGCCCGGCGGGCGGGACTCCACTCACAGATACGCAGTATTTT
-	-	TRBV11-3	TRBJ2-7	CASSLSYSYEQYF	TGTGCCAGCAGCTTATCGTACAGCTACGAGCAGTACTTC
-	-	TRBV4-2	TRBJ2-7	CASSQDGSTREQYF	TGTGCCAGCAGCCAAGACGGGAGTACACGCGAGCAGTACTTC
-	TRBD1	TRBV4-1	TRBJ2-7	CASSQAPGQTYEQYF	TGCGCCAGCAGCCAAGCCCCGGGACAGACCTACGAGCAGTACTTC
once	TRBD2	TRBV15	TRBJ2-7	CATSTGTSVYEQYF	TGTGCCACCAGCACCGGGACTAGCGTCTACGAGCAGTACTTC
-	TRBD1	TRBV29-1	TRBJ2-3	CSVDPTGGRTDTQYF	TGCAGCGTTGATCCGACAGGGGGCCGTACAGATACGCAGTATTTT
-	-	TRBV5-1	TRBJ2-7	CASSLGLYGEYEQYF	TGCGCCAGCAGCTTGGGACTTTACGGGGAATACGAGCAGTACTTC
-	TRBD2	TRBV4-2	TRBJ2-7	CASSPEEDLAGVSYEQYF	TGTGCCAGCAGCCCCGAGGAGGATCTAGCGGGGGTCTCCTACGAGCAGTACTTC
-	-	TRBV11-2	TRBJ2-7	CASSPLRLGSGQYF	TGTGCCAGCAGCCCCCTTCGACTAGGTAGCGGGCAGTACTTC
-	-	TRBV5-3	TRBJ1-5	CARSLGAGRQPQHF	TGTGCCAGAAGCTTGGGGGCAGGGAGGCAGCCCCAGCATTTT
-	TRBD1	TRBV11-3	TRBJ2-2	CASSSGTGTGELFF	TGTGCCAGCAGCTCCGGGACAGGGACCGGGGAGCTGTTTTTT
-	TRBD1	TRBV7-9	TRBJ1-2	CASSQQGARDGYTF	TGTGCCAGCAGCCAACAGGGGGCAAGGGATGGCTACACCTTC
-	-	TRBV7-6	TRBJ2-3	CASSLDHSDTQYF	TGTGCCAGCAGCTTAGACCACTCAGATACGCAGTATTTT
-	TRBD1	TRBV5-1	TRBJ1-1	CASSKRDRGPSTEAFF	TGCGCCAGCAGCAAGAGGGACAGGGGACCGAGCACTGAAGCTTTCTTT
-	-	TRBV5-1	TRBJ2-5	CASTSNTGETQYF	TGCGCCAGCACTAGCAATACGGGGGAGACCCAGTACTTC
-	TRBD1	TRBV7-9	TRBJ2-1	CASSFQGVSYNEQFF	TGTGCCAGCAGCTTCCAGGGGGTATCCTACAATGAGCAGTTCTTC
-	-	TRBV11-3	TRBJ1-5	CASSLRQGQPQHF	TGTGCCAGCAGCTTACGCCAGGGTCAGCCCCAGCATTTT
-	-	TRBV9	TRBJ2-3	CASSGTTGHLTDTQYF	TGTGCCAGCAGCGGAACCACGGGACACCTCACAGATACGCAGTATTTT
-	-	TRBV5-4	TRBJ2-7	CASSLDRALVFEQYF	TGTGCCAGCAGCTTGGACAGGGCGCTGGTTTTCGAGCAGTACTTC
-	-	TRBV7-3	TRBJ2-6	CASSLTGRSGANVLTF	TGTGCCAGCAGCCTCACAGGGCGCTCTGGGGCCAACGTCCTGACTTTC
-	TRBD1	TRBV13	TRBJ1-1	CASSFPMTGDEAFF	TGTGCCAGCAGCTTTCCCATGACAGGGGATGAAGCTTTCTTT
-	-	TRBV5-1	TRBJ1-1	CASSLNRPNTEAFF	TGCGCCAGCAGCTTAAACAGACCGAACACTGAAGCTTTCTTT
-	-	TRBV6-5	TRBJ2-2	CATNSDTGELFF	TGTGCCACCAACAGTGACACCGGGGAGCTGTTTTTT
-	TRBD2	TRBV30	TRBJ2-5	CAWTILAGSETQYF	TGTGCCTGGACCATACTAGCGGGATCAGAGACCCAGTACTTC
-	TRBD1	TRBV19	TRBJ1-6	CASSLQGAGSPLHF	TGTGCCAGTAGTCTGCAGGGGGCCGGTTCACCCCTCCACTTT
-	TRBD2	TRBV9	TRBJ2-3	CASSVRTSGRAADTQYF	TGTGCCAGCAGCGTCAGGACTAGCGGGAGGGCCGCAGATACGCAGTATTTT
-	-	TRBV2	TRBJ1-3	CASTLEEANSGNTIYF	TGTGCCAGCACCTTAGAGGAGGCGAACTCTGGAAACACCATATATTTT
-	TRBD2	TRBV19	TRBJ2-5	CASRPGGPYQETQYF	TGTGCCAGTAGGCCGGGGGGGCCCTACCAAGAGACCCAGTACTTC
-	-	TRBV19	TRBJ2-7	CASSNRVSYEQYF	TGTGCCAGTAGTAACAGGGTCTCCTACGAGCAGTACTTC
-	-	TRBV19	TRBJ2-7	CASSIVPGESYEQYF	TGTGCCAGTAGTATAGTTCCAGGGGAATCCTACGAGCAGTACTTC
few	TRBD1	TRBV6-5	TRBJ2-7	CASSRRDRGSGEQYF	TGTGCCAGCAGCCGCCGGGACAGGGGGTCTGGTGAGCAGTACTTC
-	-	TRBV6-5	TRBJ2-1	CASSRYNEQFF	TGTGCCAGCAGCAGATACAATGAGCAGTTCTTC
-	-	TRBV27	TRBJ1-5	CASSPNAGYQPQHF	TGTGCCAGCAGCCCGAACGCAGGGTACCAGCCCCAGCATTTT
-	-	TRBV25-1	TRBJ1-2	CASSSQGYGYTF	TGTGCCAGCAGTTCCCAGGGCTATGGCTACACCTTC
-	TRBD1	TRBV30	TRBJ1-5	CAWAGGGNQPQHF	TGTGCCTGGGCAGGGGGCGGCAATCAGCCCCAGCATTTT
once	TRBD2	TRBV6-5	TRBJ2-2	CASSSPAGRLTGELFF	TGTGCCAGCAGTTCTCCAGCGGGGCGACTCACCGGGGAGCTGTTTTTT
-	TRBD1	TRBV5-1	TRBJ2-1	CASSSRDRIEGDEQFF	TGCGCCAGCAGCTCGCGGGACAGGATCGAAGGGGATGAGCAGTTCTTC